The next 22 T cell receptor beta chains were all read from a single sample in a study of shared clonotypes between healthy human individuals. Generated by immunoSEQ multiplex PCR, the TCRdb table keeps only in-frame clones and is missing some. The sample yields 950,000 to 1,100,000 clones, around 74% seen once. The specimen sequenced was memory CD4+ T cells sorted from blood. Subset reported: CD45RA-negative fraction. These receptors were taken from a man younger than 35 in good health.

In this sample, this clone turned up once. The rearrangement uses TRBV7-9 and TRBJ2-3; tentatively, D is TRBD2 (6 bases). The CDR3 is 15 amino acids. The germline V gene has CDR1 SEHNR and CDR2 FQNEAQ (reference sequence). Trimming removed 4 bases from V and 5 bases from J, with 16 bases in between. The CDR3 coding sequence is TGTGCCAGCAGCTCCTCCAACTCGGAGGGAGATACGCAGTATTTT. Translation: CASSSSNSEGDTQYF.

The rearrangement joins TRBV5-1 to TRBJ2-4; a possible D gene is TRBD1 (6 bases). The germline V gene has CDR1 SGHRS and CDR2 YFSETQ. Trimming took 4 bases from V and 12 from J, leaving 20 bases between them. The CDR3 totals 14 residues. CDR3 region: CASSPAWGLATQYF. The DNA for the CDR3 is TGCGCCAGCAGCCCCGCCTGGGGGCTAGCTACTCAGTACTTC.

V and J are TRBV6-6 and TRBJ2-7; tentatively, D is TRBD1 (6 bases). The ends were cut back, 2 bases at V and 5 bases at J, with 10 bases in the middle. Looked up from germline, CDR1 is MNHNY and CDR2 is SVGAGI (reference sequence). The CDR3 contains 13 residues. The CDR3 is CASSYTGTNEQYF. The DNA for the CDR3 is TGTGCCAGCAGTTACACTGGGACAAACGAGCAGTACTTC.

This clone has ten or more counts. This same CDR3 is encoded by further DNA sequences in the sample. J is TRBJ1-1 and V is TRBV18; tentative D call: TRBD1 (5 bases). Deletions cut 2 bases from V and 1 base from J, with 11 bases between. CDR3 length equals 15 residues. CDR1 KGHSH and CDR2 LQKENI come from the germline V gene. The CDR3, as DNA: TGTGCCAGCTCACCATCGGGACGGGAGAACACTGAAGCTTTCTTT. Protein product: CASSPSGRENTEAFF.

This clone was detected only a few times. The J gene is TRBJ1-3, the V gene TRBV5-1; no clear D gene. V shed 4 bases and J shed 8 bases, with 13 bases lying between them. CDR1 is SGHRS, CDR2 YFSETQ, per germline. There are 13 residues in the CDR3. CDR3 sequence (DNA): TGCGCCAGCAGCACGGCATCCGGAGACACCATATATTTT. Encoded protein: CASSTASGDTIYF.

This CDR3 reads CASSLAGGGPSTDTQYF. CDR3 nucleotides: TGTGCCAGCAGCTTAGCAGGGGGAGGGCCTAGCACAGATACGCAGTATTTT. The chain joins TRBV7-2 to TRBJ2-3; D is possibly TRBD2 (7 bases). There are 17 residues in the CDR3. The ends were cut back, 0 bases at V and 0 bases at J, with 13 bases in the middle. CDR1 and CDR2 (germline): SGHTA, FQGNSA.

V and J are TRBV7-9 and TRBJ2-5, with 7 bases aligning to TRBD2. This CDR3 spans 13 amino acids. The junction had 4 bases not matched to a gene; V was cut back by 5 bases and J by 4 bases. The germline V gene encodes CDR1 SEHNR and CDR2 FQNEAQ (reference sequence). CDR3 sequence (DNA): TGTGCCAGCAGCCGCGGACTAGTAGAGACCCAGTACTTC. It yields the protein CASSRGLVETQYF. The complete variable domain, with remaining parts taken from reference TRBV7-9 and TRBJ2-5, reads DTGVSQNPRHKITKRGQNVTFRCDPISEHNRLYWYRQTLGQGPEFLTYFQNEAQLEKSRLLSDRFSAERPKGSFSTLEIQRTEQGDSAMYLCASSRGLVETQYFGPGTRLLVL.

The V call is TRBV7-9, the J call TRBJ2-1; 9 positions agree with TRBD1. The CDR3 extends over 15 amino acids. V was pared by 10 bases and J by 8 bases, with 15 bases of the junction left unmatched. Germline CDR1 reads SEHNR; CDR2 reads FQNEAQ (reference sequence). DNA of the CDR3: TGTGCCACCTACCATCCGGGACAGGGAGTGGATGAGCAGTTCTTC. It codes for CATYHPGQGVDEQFF.

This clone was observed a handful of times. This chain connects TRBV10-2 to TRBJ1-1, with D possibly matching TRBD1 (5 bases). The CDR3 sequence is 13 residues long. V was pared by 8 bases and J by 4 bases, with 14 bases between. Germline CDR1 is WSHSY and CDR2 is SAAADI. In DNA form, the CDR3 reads TGCGCCAGCTCCGGGACCCCAGTCACTGAAGCTTTCTTT. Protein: CASSGTPVTEAFF.

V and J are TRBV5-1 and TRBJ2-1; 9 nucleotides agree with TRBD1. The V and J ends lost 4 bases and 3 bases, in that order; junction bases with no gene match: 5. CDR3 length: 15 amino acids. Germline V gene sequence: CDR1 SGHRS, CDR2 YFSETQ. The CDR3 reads CASSTGTGNYNEQFF. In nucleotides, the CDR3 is TGCGCCAGCAGCACCGGGACAGGGAACTACAATGAGCAGTTCTTC.

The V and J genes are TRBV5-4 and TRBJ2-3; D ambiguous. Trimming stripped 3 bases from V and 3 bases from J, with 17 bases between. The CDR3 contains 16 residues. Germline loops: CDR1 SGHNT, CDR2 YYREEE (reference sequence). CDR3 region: CASSSNHAVGTDTQYF. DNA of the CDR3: TGTGCCAGCAGCTCAAACCACGCAGTAGGGACAGATACGCAGTATTTT.

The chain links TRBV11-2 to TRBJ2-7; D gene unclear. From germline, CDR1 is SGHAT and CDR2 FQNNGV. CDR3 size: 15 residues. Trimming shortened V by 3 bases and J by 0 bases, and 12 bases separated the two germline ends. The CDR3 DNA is TGTGCCAGCAGCTTCGCAGCAGGATCCTCCTACGAGCAGTACTTC. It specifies CASSFAAGSSYEQYF.

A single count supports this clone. The CDR3 region has the DNA TGTGCCAGCCAGTCCGGAGGGAATACCTATGGCTACACCTTC. Translating gives CASQSGGNTYGYTF. The chain carries TRBV5-6 and TRBJ1-2, with D uncertain. Trimming took 7 bases from V and 4 from J, leaving 17 bases between them. CDR1 is SGHDT and CDR2 is YYEEEE in the germline V gene. This CDR3 spans 14 amino acids.

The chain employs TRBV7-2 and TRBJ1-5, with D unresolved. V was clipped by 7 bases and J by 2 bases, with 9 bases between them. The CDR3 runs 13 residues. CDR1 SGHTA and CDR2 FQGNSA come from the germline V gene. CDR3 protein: CASTSGGNQPQHF. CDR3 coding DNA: TGTGCCAGCACCTCTGGAGGCAATCAGCCCCAGCATTTT.

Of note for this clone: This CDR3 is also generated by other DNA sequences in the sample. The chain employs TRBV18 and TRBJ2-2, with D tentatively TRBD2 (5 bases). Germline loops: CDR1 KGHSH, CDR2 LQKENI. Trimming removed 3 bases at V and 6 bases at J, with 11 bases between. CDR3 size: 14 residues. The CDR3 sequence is CASSPLSGSGELFF. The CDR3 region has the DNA TGTGCCAGCTCACCTCTTTCGGGGTCCGGGGAGCTGTTTTTT.

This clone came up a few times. The CDR3 DNA is TGCGCCAGCAGCTGGGGACCCTCCAATCAGCCCCAGCATTTT. Encoded protein: CASSWGPSNQPQHF. The chain uses TRBV5-1 and TRBJ1-5, with D maybe TRBD1 (5 bases). Per the germline V gene, CDR1 is SGHRS and CDR2 is YFSETQ. Trimming left V 3 bases short and J 3 bases short, with 10 bases between. The CDR3 covers 14 residues.

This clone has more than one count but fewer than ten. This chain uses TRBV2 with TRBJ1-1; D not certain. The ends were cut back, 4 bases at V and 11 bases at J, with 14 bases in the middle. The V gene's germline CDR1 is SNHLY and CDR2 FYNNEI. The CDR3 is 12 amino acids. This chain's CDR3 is CASSVYSDGAFF. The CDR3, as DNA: TGTGCCAGCAGTGTCTACAGCGATGGGGCTTTCTTT.

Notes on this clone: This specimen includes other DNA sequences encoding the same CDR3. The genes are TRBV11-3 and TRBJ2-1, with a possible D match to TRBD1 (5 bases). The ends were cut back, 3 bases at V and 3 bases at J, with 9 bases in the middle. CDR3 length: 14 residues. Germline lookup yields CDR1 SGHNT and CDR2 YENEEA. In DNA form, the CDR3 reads TGTGCCAGCAGCTTGGGTGACAGCTACAATGAGCAGTTCTTC. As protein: CASSLGDSYNEQFF.

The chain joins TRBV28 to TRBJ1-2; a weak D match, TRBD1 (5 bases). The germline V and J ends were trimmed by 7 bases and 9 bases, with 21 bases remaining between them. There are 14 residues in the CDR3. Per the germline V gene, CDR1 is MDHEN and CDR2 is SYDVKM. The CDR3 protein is CASTLSGTRLSYTF. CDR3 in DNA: TGTGCCAGCACCCTTTCAGGGACCCGTTTGAGCTACACCTTC.

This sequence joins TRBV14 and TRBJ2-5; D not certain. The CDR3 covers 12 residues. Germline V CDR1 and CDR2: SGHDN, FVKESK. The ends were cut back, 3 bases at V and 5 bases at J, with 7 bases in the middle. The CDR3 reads CASSHLRETQYF. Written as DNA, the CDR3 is TGTGCCAGCAGCCATTTACGGGAGACCCAGTACTTC. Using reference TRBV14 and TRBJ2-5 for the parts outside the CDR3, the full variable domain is EAGVTQFPSHSVIEKGQTVTLRCDPISGHDNLYWYRRVMGKEIKFLLHFVKESKQDESGMPNNRFLAERTGGTYSTLKVQPAELEDSGVYFCASSHLRETQYFGPGTRLLVL.

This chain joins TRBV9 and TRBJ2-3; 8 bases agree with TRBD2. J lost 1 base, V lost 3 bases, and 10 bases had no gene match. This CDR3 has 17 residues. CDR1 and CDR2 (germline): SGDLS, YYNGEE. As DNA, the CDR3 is TGTGCCAGCAGCGGGACCCCAGCGGGGGAGGGCACAGATACGCAGTATTTT. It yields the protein CASSGTPAGEGTDTQYF.

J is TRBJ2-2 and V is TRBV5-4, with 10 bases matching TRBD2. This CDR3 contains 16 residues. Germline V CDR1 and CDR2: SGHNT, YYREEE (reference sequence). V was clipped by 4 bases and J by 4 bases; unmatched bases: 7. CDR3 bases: TGTGCCAGCAGCCCCAGCGGGGGGGCCGGCACCGGGGAGCTGTTTTTT. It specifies CASSPSGGAGTGELFF.